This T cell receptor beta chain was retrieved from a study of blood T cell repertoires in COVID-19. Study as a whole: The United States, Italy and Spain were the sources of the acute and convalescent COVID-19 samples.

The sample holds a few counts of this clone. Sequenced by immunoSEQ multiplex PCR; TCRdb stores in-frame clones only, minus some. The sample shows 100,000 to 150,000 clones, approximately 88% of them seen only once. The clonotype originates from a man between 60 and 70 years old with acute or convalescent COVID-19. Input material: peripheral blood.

The CDR3 sequence: CASSVAGGPNEQFF. The CDR3 region has the DNA TGTGCCAGCAGCGTAGCGGGGGGGCCAAATGAGCAGTTCTTC. The rearrangement uses TRBV9 and TRBJ2-1; 8 positions agree with TRBD2. CDR3 length equals 14 residues. Germline CDR1 SGDLS, CDR2 YYNGEE. J lost 7 bases, V lost 0 bases, and 3 bases had no gene match. Looking up the rest from reference TRBV9 and TRBJ2-1 gives the full variable domain: DSGVTQTPKHLITATGQRVTLRCSPRSGDLSVYWYQQSLDQGLQFLIQYYNGEERAKGNILERFSAQQFPDLHSELNLSSLELGDSALYFCASSVAGGPNEQFFGPGTRLTVL.